This TCR beta chain was documented in a study of T cell repertoires in ileal Crohn's disease. Study background: Over 30% were active smokers at surgery; median disease duration was approximately 7.3 years.

Details on this clone: Antigen unknown.

Study findings and constraints: Compared with CD4 T cells, sorted CD8 cells carried more expanded clones. Every patient over 26.8% clonality showed endoscopic recurrence. Clonal expansions were more frequent in active smokers than non-smokers at surgery.

The protocol was immunoSEQ multiplex PCR, while the TCRdb copy is restricted to in-frame clones and leaves out a portion. The top ten clones hold roughly 0.83% of a sample with approximately 5,400 clones, roughly 88% of them seen once. Before sorting, lamina propria lymphocytes were separated from surgical specimens by density gradient. Sequenced material: CD4+ T cells from ileum. This receptor was obtained from an adult with Crohn's disease. Some clones in this sample may be carry-over from other donors' samples.

DNA of the CDR3: TGTGCCTGGAGTGTACAGGGGGGTCAGCCCCAGCATTTT. Residues: CAWSVQGGQPQHF. This chain joins TRBV30 and TRBJ1-5; 8 bases align to TRBD1. With V trimmed by 0 bases and J by 6 bases, 1 base remained unmatched. Germline V gives CDR1 GTSNPN, CDR2 SVGIG (reference sequence). This CDR3 comprises 13 residues.